Listed here are 6 T cell receptor beta chains from one sample, sequenced in a study of glioma-infiltrating T cells after dendritic cell vaccination. Some clones are missing from TCRdb's copy, which holds only in-frame ones; the method was immunoSEQ multiplex PCR. This repertoire shows about 82,000 clones, approximately 90% found once; its top ten account for roughly 3.1%. The sequencing used blood, collected before dendritic cell vaccination. These TCRs come from a human donor with glioblastoma.

This chain connects TRBV21-1 to TRBJ1-1; TRBD1 is the table's D call and was not checked against the DNA. TRBV21-1 is assigned pseudogene status. CDR3 size: 16 residues. CDR3 protein: CASSKDRARSNTEAFF. CDR3 coding DNA: TGTGCCAGCAGCAAAGACAGGGCGCGGTCGAACACTGAAGCTTTCTTT.

J is TRBJ2-7 and V is TRBV19; a weak D match, TRBD2 (5 bases). In germline, CDR1 is LNHDA, CDR2 SQIVND (reference sequence). V shed 5 bases and J shed 5 bases, with 16 bases lying between them. The CDR3 runs 14 residues. The CDR3 loop reads CASSSAGILDEQYF. CDR3 in DNA: TGTGCCAGTAGTTCCGCCGGGATCCTCGACGAGCAGTACTTC.

The rearrangement links TRBV7-3 to TRBJ2-1; tentatively, D is TRBD1 (6 bases). The CDR3 runs to 15 residues. V was clipped by 0 bases and J by 4 bases, with 10 bases between them. Germline values: CDR1 SGHTA, CDR2 FQGTGA. The CDR3 here is CASSLTRTEYNEQFF. In DNA form, the CDR3 reads TGTGCCAGCAGCTTAACGAGGACAGAATACAATGAGCAGTTCTTC.

The chain is built from TRBV10-1 and TRBJ2-1; 14 bases agree with TRBD2. Germline CDR1 WNHNN, CDR2 SYGVQD (reference sequence). V shed 4 bases, J shed 1 base, and the junction held 6 bases outside the gene matches. The CDR3 has 18 residues. The CDR3 here is CASSGTSGRRSSYNEQFF. Written as DNA, the CDR3 is TGCGCCAGCAGTGGGACTAGCGGGAGGCGTTCATCCTACAATGAGCAGTTCTTC.

The chain couples TRBV6-6 to TRBJ1-1, with 9 positions matching TRBD1. The CDR3 consists of 15 residues. After removal of 6 bases from V and 5 bases from J, the junction contained 10 bases not matched to a gene. CDR1 and CDR2 (germline): MNHNY, SVGAGI (reference sequence). The DNA of the CDR3 is TGTGCCAGCAGGAGTCTGGACAGGGGAGGAACTGAAGCTTTCTTT. This sequence encodes CASRSLDRGGTEAFF.

The chain links TRBV5-4 to TRBJ2-1, with D hard to call. Germline V gene sequence: CDR1 SGHNT, CDR2 YYREEE (reference sequence). The V and J ends lost 3 bases and 4 bases respectively, with 14 bases between them. The CDR3 covers 15 residues. The CDR3 is CASSSRQVEYNEQFF. For the CDR3, the DNA is TGTGCCAGCAGCTCCCGGCAGGTTGAATACAATGAGCAGTTCTTC.